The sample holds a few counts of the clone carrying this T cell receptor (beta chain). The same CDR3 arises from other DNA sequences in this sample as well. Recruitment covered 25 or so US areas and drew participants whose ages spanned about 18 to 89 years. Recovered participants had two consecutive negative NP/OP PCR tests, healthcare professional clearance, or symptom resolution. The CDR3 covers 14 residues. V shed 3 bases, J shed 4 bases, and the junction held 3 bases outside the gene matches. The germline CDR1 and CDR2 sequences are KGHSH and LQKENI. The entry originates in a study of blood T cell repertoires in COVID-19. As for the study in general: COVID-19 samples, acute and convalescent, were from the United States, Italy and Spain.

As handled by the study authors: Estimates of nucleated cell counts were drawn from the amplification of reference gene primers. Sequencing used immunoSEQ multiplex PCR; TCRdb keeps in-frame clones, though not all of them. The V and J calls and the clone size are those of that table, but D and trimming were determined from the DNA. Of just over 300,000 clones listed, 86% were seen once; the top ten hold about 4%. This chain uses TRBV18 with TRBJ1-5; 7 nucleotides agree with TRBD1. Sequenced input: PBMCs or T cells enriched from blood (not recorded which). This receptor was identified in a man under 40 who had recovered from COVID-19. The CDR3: CASSPPGQNQPQHF. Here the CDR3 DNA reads TGTGCCAGCTCACCCCCGGGACAGAATCAGCCCCAGCATTTT.